This TCR beta chain comes out of a study of cytomegalovirus exposure and HLA in healthy donors. The donors were members of the validation cohort comprising approximately 120 subjects, separate from the roughly 670-subject first cohort. Study results and limitations: The dataset shows that most TCR sequences were rare, while some public TCRs occurred in many donors. Subsequent analysis revealed that first-cohort TCR clusters tended to co-occur in the 120 or so validation repertoires.

Details on this clone: Antigen unknown.

Trimming left V 5 bases short and J 1 base short, with 12 bases between. This CDR3 region has 15 residues. Looked up from germline, CDR1 is LNHDA and CDR2 is SQIVND (reference sequence). The table came from immunoSEQ multiplex PCR; TCRdb's copy has only in-frame clones and leaves some out. The sample shows under 300,000 clones, about 86% of them seen only once. The sample comprised PBMCs. The sequence derives from a woman under 30 in good health and CMV-seronegative. J is TRBJ1-5 and V is TRBV19, with D possibly TRBD1 on 5 matching bases. The CDR3 reads CASSGGGRSNQPQHF. As DNA, the CDR3 is TGTGCCAGTAGTGGGGGGGGACGGAGCAATCAGCCCCAGCATTTT.